The source of this T cell receptor (beta chain) is a study of T cells in Graves' hyperthyroidism and ophthalmopathy. General study findings and limits: Clonotypes that were expanded in thyroid above 0.001 mostly appeared in blood too.

Hyperthyroidism, newly diagnosed and lasting under 2 months, affected patients aged 18 to 65. PBMCs came from less than 11 ml fresh peripheral blood. With respect to this clonotype: Its matching antigen is unknown. One end of the junction is discordant with germline, which a read error may explain.

CDR1 SGDLS and CDR2 YYNGEE come from the germline V gene. This CDR3 contains 14 residues. Regions amplified from RNA transcripts were the TCR beta CDR3 regions. When the TCR CDR3 underwent first-round RT-PCR, the HTBI primer set was used. TCRdb reprocessed the multiplex PCR reads via MiXCR and lists one record per CDR3 protein. Seen here are about 770,000 distinct CDR3 sequences, over 15% observed once, and the top ten hold about a sixth. The TCR comes from a woman aged 45-65 years with Graves' hyperthyroidism that later progressed to Graves' ophthalmopathy. The chain recombines TRBV9 with TRBJ2-3; unclear D gene. The DNA end is a closer match to TRBJ1-5, so the J assignment may be wrong. The material sequenced was blood. The CDR3, as DNA: TGTGTCAGCAGCGTAGGTTCAGCCACAGATACGCAGCATTTT. It codes for CVSSVGSATDTQHF.